This T cell receptor beta chain was recorded in a study of OX40 agonist ivuxolimab in advanced cancers. For the wider study: Ivuxolimab was a fully human IgG2 agonistic monoclonal antibody targeting the costimulatory receptor OX40 (CD134). The paper reports the monotherapy dose-escalation portion (N = 52 patients) of the phase I ivuxolimab trial. Prior anti-PD-1, anti-PD-L1 or anti-CTLA-4 therapy was permitted, and checkpoint inhibitors had been received by less than 45% of dose-escalation patients. In the dose-escalation cohort, approximately 83% of patients were male, and the mean age was around 60 years with a range of roughly 20 to 80. Among the roughly 52 dose-escalation patients, 19 had hepatocellular carcinoma, roughly 15 melanoma, 9 renal cell carcinoma and 9 head and neck cancer. The purpose of peripheral TCRbeta sequencing was to test whether ivuxolimab changed TCR sequence diversity and led to clonal T-cell expansion. Intravenous ivuxolimab was administered to patients every 2 weeks at six dose levels: 0.01, 0.1, 0.3, 1.5, 3 and 10 mg/kg. Three dose-escalation patients achieved partial responses, one with hepatocellular carcinoma and two with cutaneous melanoma. Broad study findings and their caveats: At doses of 0.1 to 3.0 mg/kg, clonal expansion of both CD4+ and CD8+ T cells in blood was seen between baseline and week 6. Partial responders in the 0.1-3.0 mg/kg groups had among the lowest normalized peripheral clonal expansion, especially among CD8+ T cells. The antigen specificity of the peripheral T cells that underwent clonal expansion was not determined. Low levels of normalized T-cell clonal expansion were also seen in some patients who did not respond. After ivuxolimab, CD8+ T cells had more expanded clones than CD4+ T cells on average.

Patients with autoimmune disease history or receiving systemic immunosuppression were excluded from the trial. Peripheral blood for TCR sequencing was collected from all dose cohorts at baseline, on cycle 4 day 1, and on cycle 7 day 1. Samples came from an open-label, multicenter, first-in-human phase I dose-escalation trial of ivuxolimab. Adults with locally advanced or metastatic head and neck squamous cell, hepatocellular, melanoma or renal cell carcinoma were enrolled in the trial. Before TCR sequencing, CD4+ and CD8+ T cells were separately sorted from peripheral blood. The CDR3, from cysteine to phenylalanine, totals 15 residues. Only the CDR3 portion is preserved as DNA: 45 bases, with reading frame beginning at the first base. From a lookup of the germline V gene, CDR1 and CDR2 are SNHLY and FYNNEI. Germline trimming amounts to 7 bases on V and 0 bases on J, with 6 as the count of junction bases outside the gene matches.

For sequencing of the TCRbeta CDR3 region, genomic DNA was extracted from the sorted cells. TCRbeta CDR3 regions were sequenced using the immunoSEQ Assay. TCRdb re-hosts the immuneACCESS table, in-frame sequences only. Its copies lack some clones; in the studies checked, an unresolved V gene accounts for under half of them, and the cause for the rest is not known. Recorded for this sample are just over 15,000 clones; around two thirds of them occurred a single time. Of the sample, about 8.7% is held by the ten largest clones. In regard to this clone: Its antigen is unknown. Nothing much larger sits one base from this clone, and base qualities are not available.

This sample comprised CD4+ or CD8+ T cells sorted from blood, obtained in a trial of the OX40 agonist ivuxolimab. The chain links TRBV2 with TRBJ2-5, with 9 bases in between that match TRBD2. This receptor was taken from an adult with an advanced solid tumor such as melanoma, head and neck, liver or kidney cancer. The CDR3 here reads CASKGTSLNQETQYF. The DNA is TGTGCCAGCAAAGGGACTAGCCTAAACCAAGAGACCCAGTACTTC.